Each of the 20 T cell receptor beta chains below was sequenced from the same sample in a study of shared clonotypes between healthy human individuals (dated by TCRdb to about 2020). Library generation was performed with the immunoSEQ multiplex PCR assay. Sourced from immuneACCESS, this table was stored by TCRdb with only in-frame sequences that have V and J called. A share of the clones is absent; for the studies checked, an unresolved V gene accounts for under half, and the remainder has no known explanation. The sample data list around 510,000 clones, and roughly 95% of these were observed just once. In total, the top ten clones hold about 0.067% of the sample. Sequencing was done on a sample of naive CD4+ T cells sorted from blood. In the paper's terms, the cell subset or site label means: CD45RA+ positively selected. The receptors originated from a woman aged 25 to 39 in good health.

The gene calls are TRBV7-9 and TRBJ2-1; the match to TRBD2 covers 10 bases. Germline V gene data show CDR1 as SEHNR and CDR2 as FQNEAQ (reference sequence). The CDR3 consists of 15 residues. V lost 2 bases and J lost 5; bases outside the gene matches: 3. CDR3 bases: TGTGCCAGCAGCTTACTAGCGGGAGTCCACAATGAGCAGTTCTTC. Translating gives CASSLLAGVHNEQFF. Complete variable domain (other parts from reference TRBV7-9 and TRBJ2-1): DTGVSQNPRHKITKRGQNVTFRCDPISEHNRLYWYRQTLGQGPEFLTYFQNEAQLEKSRLLSDRFSAERPKGSFSTLEIQRTEQGDSAMYLCASSLLAGVHNEQFFGPGTRLTVL.

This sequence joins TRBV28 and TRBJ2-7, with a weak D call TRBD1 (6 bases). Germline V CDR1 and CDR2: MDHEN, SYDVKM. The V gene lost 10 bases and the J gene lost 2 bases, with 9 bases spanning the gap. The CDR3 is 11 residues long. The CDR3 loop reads CAIRQAYEQYF. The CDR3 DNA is TGTGCCATAAGACAGGCCTACGAGCAGTACTTC.

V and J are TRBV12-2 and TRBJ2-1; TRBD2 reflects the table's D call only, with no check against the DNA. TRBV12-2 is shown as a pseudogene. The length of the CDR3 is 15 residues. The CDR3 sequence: CASRLLLAGLNEQFF. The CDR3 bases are TGTGCAAGTCGCTTATTACTAGCGGGACTAAATGAGCAGTTCTTC.

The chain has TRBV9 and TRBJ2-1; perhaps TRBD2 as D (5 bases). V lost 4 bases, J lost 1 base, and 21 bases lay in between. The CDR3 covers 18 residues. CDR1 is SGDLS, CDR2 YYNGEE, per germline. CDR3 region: CASSTPHFSVRSYNEQFF. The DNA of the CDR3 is TGTGCCAGCAGCACACCCCACTTTAGCGTTAGGTCCTACAATGAGCAGTTCTTC.

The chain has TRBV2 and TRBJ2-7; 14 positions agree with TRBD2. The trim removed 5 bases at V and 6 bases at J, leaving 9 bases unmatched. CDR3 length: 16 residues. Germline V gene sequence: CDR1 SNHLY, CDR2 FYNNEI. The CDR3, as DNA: TGTGCCAGCAGTCTTCGTACCGGGACTAGCGGGAGCGAGCAGTACTTC. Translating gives CASSLRTGTSGSEQYF.

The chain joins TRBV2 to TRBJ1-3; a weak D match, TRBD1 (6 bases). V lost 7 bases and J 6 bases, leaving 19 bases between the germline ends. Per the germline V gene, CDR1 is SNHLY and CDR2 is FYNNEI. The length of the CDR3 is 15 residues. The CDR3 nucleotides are TGTGCCAGCACACGGGAAGGGGGACAACCAAACACCATATATTTT. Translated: CASTREGGQPNTIYF.

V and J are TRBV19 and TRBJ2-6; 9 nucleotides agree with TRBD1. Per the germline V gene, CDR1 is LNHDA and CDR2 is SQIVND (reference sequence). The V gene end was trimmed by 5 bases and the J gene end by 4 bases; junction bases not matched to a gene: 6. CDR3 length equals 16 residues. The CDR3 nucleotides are TGTGCCAGTAGTCCACAGGGGGCGCCAGGGGCCAACGTCCTGACTTTC. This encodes CASSPQGAPGANVLTF.

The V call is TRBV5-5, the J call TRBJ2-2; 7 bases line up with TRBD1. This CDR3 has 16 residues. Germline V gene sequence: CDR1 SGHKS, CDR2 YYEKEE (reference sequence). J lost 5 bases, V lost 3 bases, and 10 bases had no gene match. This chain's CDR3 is CASSSPTGVSTGELFF. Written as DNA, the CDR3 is TGTGCCAGCAGCTCACCAACAGGGGTGTCGACCGGGGAGCTGTTTTTT.

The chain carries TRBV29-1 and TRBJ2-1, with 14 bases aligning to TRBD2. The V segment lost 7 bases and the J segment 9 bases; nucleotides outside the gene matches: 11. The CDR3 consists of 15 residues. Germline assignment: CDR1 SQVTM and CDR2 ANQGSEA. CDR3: CSASAGTSGRREQFF. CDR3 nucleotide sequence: TGCAGCGCTTCCGCCGGGACTAGCGGGAGACGTGAGCAGTTCTTC.

Here the CDR3 DNA reads TGCAGTGCCCTATACAATGAGCAGTTCTTC. It yields the protein CSALYNEQFF. The rearrangement joins TRBV20-1 to TRBJ2-1; D call uncertain. V shed 6 bases and J shed 4 bases, with 4 bases lying between them. The germline gives CDR1 DFQATT, CDR2 SNEGSKA (reference sequence). The CDR3 spans 10 residues.

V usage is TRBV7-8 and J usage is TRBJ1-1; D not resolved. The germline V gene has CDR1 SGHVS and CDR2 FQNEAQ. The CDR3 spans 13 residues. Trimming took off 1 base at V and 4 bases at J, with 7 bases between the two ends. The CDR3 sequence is CASSLGAGTEAFF. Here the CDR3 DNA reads TGTGCCAGCAGCTTAGGGGCAGGCACTGAAGCTTTCTTT.

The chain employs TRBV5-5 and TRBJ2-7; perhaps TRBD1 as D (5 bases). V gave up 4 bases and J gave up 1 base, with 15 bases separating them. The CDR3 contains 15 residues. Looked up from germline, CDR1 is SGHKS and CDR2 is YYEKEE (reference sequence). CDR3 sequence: CASSPFGHTSYEQYF. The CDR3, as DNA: TGTGCCAGCAGCCCGTTTGGACATACGTCCTACGAGCAGTACTTC.

The CDR3 loop is CASGHSGNTIYF. CDR3 in DNA: TGTGCCAGCGGACACTCTGGAAACACCATATATTTT. The rearrangement uses TRBV19 and TRBJ1-3; possible D gene TRBD1, 5 bases. Germline CDR1 and CDR2: LNHDA and SQIVND (reference sequence). This CDR3 contains 12 residues. Trimming left V 9 bases short and J 0 bases short, with 6 bases between.

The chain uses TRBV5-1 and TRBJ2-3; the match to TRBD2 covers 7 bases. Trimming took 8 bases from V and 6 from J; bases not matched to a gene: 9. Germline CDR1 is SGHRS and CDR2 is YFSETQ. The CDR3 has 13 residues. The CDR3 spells CASRLGEGDTQYF. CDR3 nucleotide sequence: TGCGCCAGTAGGTTGGGGGAGGGCGATACGCAGTATTTT.

The CDR3 sequence is CASKGDRSEQYF. The DNA of the CDR3 is TGTGCCAGCAAAGGGGACAGATCCGAGCAGTACTTC. The chain joins TRBV28 to TRBJ2-7, with TRBD1 identical over 7 bases. CDR3 length equals 12 residues. CDR1 and CDR2 (germline): MDHEN, SYDVKM. The ends lost 7 bases at V and 6 bases at J; junction bases unmatched: 6.

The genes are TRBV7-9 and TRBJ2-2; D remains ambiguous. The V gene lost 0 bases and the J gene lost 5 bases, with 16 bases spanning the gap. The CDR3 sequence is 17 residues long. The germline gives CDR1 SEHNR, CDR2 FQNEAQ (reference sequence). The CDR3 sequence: CASSLAWAAAGTGELFF. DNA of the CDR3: TGTGCCAGCAGCTTAGCGTGGGCAGCCGCCGGAACCGGGGAGCTGTTTTTT. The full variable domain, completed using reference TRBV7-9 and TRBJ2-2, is DTGVSQNPRHKITKRGQNVTFRCDPISEHNRLYWYRQTLGQGPEFLTYFQNEAQLEKSRLLSDRFSAERPKGSFSTLEIQRTEQGDSAMYLCASSLAWAAAGTGELFFGEGSRLTVL.

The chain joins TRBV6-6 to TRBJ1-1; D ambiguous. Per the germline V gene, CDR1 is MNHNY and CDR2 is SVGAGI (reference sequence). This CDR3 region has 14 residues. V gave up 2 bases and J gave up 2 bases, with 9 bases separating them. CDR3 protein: CASSYAGENTEAFF. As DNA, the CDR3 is TGTGCCAGCAGTTACGCCGGAGAAAACACTGAAGCTTTCTTT.

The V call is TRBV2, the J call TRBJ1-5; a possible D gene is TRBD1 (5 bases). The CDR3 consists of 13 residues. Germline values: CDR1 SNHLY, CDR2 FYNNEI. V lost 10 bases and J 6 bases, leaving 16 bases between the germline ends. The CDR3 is CATRDVTGQPQHF. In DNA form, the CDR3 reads TGTGCCACCCGGGACGTTACGGGTCAGCCCCAGCATTTT.

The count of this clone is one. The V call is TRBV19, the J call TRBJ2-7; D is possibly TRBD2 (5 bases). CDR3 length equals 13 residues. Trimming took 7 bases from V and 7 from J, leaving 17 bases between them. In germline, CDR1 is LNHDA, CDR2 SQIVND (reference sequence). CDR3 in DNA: TGTGCCAGTAAAATTGTACGCTCGGGGGAGCAGTACTTC. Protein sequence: CASKIVRSGEQYF.

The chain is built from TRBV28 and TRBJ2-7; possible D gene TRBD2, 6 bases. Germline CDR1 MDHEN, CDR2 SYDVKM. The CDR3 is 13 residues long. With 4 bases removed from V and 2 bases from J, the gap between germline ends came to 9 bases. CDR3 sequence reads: CASSSSGPYEQYF. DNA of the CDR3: TGTGCCAGCAGTTCGAGCGGGCCCTACGAGCAGTACTTC.